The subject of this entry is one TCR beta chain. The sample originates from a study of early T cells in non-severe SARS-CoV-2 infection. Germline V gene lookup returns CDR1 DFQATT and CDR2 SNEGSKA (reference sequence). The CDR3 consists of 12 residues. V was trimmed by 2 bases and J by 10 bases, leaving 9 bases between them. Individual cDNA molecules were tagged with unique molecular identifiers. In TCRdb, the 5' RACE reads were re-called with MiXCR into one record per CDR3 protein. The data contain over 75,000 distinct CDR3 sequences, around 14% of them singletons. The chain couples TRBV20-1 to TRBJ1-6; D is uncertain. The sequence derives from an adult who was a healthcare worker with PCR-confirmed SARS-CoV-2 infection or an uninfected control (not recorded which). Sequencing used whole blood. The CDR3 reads CSARRMESPLHF. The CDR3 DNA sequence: TGCAGTGCTAGACGAATGGAATCACCCCTCCACTTT.